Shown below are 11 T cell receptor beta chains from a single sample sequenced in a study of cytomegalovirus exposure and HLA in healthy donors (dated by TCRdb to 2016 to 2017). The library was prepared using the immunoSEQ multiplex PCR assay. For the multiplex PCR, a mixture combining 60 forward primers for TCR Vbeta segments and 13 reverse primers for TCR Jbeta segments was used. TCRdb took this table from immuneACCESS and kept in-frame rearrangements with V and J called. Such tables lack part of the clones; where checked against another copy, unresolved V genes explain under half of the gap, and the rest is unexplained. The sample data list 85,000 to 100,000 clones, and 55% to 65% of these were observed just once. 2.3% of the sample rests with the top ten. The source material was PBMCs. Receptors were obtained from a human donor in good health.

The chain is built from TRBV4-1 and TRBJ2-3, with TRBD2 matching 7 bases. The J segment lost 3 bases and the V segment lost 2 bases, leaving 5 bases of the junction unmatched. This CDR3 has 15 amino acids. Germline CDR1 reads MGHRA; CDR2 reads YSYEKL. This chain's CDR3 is CASSQLSGPTDTQYF. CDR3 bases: TGCGCCAGCAGCCAACTTAGCGGGCCAACAGATACGCAGTATTTT.

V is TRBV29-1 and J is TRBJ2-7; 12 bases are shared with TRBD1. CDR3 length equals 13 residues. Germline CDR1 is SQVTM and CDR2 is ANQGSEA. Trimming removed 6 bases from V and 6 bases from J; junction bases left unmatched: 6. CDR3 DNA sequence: TGCAGCGTGTGGGGACAGGGGGCGCGCGAGCAGTACTTC. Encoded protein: CSVWGQGAREQYF.

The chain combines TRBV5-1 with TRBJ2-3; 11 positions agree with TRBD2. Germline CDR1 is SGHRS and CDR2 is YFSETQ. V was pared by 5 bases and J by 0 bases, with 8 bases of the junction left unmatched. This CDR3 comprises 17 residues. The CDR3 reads CASSSGGGAASTDTQYF. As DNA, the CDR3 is TGCGCCAGCAGTAGCGGGGGGGGAGCCGCTAGCACAGATACGCAGTATTTT.

This chain's CDR3 is CASSLDAYETDTQYF. The CDR3 DNA is TGTGCCAGCAGCTTAGACGCCTACGAGACAGATACGCAGTATTTT. The rearrangement links TRBV13 to TRBJ2-3; D gene unclear. In germline, CDR1 is PRHDT, CDR2 FYEKMQ (reference sequence). The CDR3 contains 15 residues. Trimming took off 1 base at V and 3 bases at J, with 11 bases between the two ends.

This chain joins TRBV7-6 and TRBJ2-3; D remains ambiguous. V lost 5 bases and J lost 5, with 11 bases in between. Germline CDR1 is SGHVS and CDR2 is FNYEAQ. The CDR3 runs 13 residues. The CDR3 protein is CASSRMRGDTQYF. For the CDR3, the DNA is TGTGCCAGCAGCCGAATGAGAGGAGATACGCAGTATTTT.

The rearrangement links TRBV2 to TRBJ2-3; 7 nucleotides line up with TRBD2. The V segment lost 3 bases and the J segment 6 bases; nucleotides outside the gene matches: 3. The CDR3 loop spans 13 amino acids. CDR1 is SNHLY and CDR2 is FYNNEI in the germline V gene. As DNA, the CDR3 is TGTGCCAGCAGTGAGATCGGGGGGGATACGCAGTATTTT. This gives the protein CASSEIGGDTQYF.

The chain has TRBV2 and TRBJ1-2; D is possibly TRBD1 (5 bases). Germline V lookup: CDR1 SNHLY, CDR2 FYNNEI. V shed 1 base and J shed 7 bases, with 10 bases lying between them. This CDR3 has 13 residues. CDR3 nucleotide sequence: TGTGCCAGCAGTGAAGAGTACAGGAGTGGCTACACCTTC. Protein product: CASSEEYRSGYTF.

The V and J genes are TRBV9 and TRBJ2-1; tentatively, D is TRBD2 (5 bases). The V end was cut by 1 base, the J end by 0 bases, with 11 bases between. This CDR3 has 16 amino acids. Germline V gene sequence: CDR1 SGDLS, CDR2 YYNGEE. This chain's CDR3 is CASSVSGRGSYNEQFF. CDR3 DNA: TGTGCCAGCAGCGTATCCGGTCGGGGCTCCTACAATGAGCAGTTCTTC.

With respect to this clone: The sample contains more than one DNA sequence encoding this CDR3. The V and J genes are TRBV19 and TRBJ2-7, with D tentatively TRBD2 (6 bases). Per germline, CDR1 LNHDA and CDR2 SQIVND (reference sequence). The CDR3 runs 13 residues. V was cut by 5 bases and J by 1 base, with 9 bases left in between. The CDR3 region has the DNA TGTGCCAGTAGTCCCGGGAGTTCCTACGAGCAGTACTTC. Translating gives CASSPGSSYEQYF.

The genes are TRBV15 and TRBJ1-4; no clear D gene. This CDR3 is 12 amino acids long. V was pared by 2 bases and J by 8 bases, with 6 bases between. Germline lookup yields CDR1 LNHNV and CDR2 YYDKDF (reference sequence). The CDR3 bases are TGTGCCACCAGCAGATCGACAGAAAAACTGTTTTTT. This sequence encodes CATSRSTEKLFF.

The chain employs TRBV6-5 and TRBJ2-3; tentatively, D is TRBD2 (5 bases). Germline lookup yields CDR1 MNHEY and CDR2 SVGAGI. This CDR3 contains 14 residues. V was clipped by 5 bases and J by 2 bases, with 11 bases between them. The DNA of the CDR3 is TGTGCCAGCAGTGCTACCGGGATCACAGATACGCAGTATTTT. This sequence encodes CASSATGITDTQYF.